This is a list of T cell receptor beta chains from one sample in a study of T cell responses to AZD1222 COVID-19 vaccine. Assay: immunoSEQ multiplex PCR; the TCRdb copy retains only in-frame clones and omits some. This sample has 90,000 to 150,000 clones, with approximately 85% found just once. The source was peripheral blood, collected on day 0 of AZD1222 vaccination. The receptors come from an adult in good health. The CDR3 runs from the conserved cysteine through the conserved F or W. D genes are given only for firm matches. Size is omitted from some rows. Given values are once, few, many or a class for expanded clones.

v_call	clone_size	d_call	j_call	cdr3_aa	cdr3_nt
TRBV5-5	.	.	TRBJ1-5	CASSLEGVGGRHF	TGTGCCAGCAGCTTGGAAGGTGTCGGGGGGCGGCATTTT
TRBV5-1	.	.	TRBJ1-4	CASGKNDGEKLFF	TGCGCCAGCGGTAAGAACGATGGTGAAAAACTGTTTTTT
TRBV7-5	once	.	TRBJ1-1	CVRSLIARKVDEAFF	TGTGTCAGAAGTCTAATCGCGAGAAAGGTCGATGAAGCTTTCTTT
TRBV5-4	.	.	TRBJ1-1	CASSLLTDGNTEAFF	TGTGCCAGCAGCTTACTGACAGACGGGAACACTGAAGCTTTCTTT
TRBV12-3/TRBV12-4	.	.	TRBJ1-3	CASSLTAGNTIYF	TGTGCCAGCAGTTTGACAGCTGGAAACACCATATATTTT
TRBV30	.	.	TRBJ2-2	CAWWGQGAGELFF	TGTGCCTGGTGGGGGCAGGGAGCCGGGGAGCTGTTTTTT
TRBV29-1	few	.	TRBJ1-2	CSVGSPSGYTF	TGCAGCGTTGGAAGCCCGTCCGGCTACACCTTC
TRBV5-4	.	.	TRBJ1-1	CASSFWGSPEAFF	TGTGCCAGCAGCTTTTGGGGATCCCCTGAAGCTTTCTTT
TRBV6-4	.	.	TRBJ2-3	CASSDLLGIRNPTFTSTDTQYF	TGTGCCAGCAGTGACCTACTAGGGATCCGAAACCCTACATTTACTAGCACAGATACGCAGTATTTT
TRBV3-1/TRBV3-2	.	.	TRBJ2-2	CASSQGLFTGELFF	TGTGCCAGCAGCCAAGGACTTTTTACCGGGGAGCTGTTTTTT
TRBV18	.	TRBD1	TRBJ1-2	CASSPQDRPFSNGYTF	TGTGCCAGCTCACCACAGGACAGGCCCTTTTCTAATGGCTACACCTTC
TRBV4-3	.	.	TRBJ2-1	CASSQVAHRGSYNEQFF	TGCGCCAGCAGCCAAGTTGCCCATCGGGGCTCCTACAATGAGCAGTTCTTC
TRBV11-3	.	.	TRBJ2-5	CASSPRVAQETQYF	TGTGCCAGCAGTCCCAGGGTAGCACAAGAGACCCAGTACTTC
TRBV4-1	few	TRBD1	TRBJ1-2	CASSPLGQALGYGYTF	TGCGCCAGCAGCCCCCTAGGACAGGCCCTGGGCTATGGCTACACCTTC
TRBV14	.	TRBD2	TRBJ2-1	CASSQDEGASGTLYNEQFF	TGTGCCAGCAGCCAAGACGAGGGGGCTAGCGGGACTCTGTACAATGAGCAGTTCTTC
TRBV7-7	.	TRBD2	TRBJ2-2	CASSRLAGADNTGELFF	TGTGCCAGCAGTAGGCTAGCGGGGGCCGATAACACCGGGGAGCTGTTTTTT
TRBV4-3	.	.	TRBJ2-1	CASSQELAEAYNEQFF	TGCGCCAGCAGCCAAGAGTTGGCGGAGGCCTACAATGAGCAGTTCTTC
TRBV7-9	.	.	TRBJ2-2	CASSPGVQGKAYGELFF	TGTGCCAGCAGCCCCGGGGTACAGGGCAAGGCGTACGGGGAGCTGTTTTTT
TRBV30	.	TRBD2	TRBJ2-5	CAWSPPTSGRQETQYF	TGTGCCTGGAGTCCCCCGACTAGCGGGAGACAAGAGACCCAGTACTTC
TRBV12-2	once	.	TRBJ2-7	CASRAWCGSTSGSNGYEQYF	TGTGCAAGTCGGGCTTGGTGTGGGTCGACTAGCGGGAGTAATGGATACGAGCAGTACTTC